This T cell receptor (beta chain) was captured by sequencing in a study of identical twins. Donors uniformly comprised healthy Caucasians. In TCRdb, the 5' RACE reads were re-called with MiXCR into one record per CDR3 protein. The sample includes fewer than 500,000 distinct CDR3 sequences, roughly an eighth of them seen just once. The same sample was also studied in work on yellow fever vaccine responses in identical twins.

The TCR was taken from a woman under 30 in good health. Sequencing used CD4+ T cells sorted from blood.

The CDR3 reads CASSRLPGASDSPLHF. The CDR3 region has the DNA TGCGCCAGCAGCCGTCTGCCGGGGGCCTCGGATTCACCCCTCCACTTT. The chain combines TRBV5-1 with TRBJ1-6; D is possibly TRBD1 (6 bases). CDR3 length: 16 amino acids. The germline V gene has CDR1 SGHRS and CDR2 YFSETQ. The ends were cut back, 4 bases at V and 8 bases at J, with 19 bases in the middle.